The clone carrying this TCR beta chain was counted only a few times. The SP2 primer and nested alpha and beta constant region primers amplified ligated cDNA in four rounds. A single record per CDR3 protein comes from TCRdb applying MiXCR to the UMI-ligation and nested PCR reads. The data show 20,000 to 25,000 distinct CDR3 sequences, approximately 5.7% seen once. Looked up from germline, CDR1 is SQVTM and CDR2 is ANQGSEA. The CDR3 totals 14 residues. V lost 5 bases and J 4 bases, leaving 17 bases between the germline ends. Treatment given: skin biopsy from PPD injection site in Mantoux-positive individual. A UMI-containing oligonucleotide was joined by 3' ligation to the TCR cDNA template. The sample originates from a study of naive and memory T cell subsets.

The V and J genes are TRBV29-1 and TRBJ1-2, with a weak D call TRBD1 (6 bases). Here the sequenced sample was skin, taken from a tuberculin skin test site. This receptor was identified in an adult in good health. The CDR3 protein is CSVLRDISRYGYTF. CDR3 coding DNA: TGCAGCGTTCTTAGGGACATTTCTCGCTATGGCTACACCTTC.